One and the same sample provided the 27 T cell receptor beta chains below, sequenced in a study of shared clonotypes between healthy human individuals (TCRdb year 2020). Library generation was performed with the immunoSEQ multiplex PCR assay. TCRdb limited this immuneACCESS table to in-frame rearrangements with V and J called. A share of clones is missing; checked studies link under half to unresolved V genes, and the rest is unexplained. The sample yields about a million clones; approximately 80% were counted once. The ten largest clones take up roughly 0.82% of the sample. The sequencing sample was made of memory CD4+ T cells from PBMCs. The sample's cell subset or site label, decoded: CD45RA-negative fraction. The receptors originated from a man aged 18 to 30 in good health. Some clones in this sample may be carry-over from other donors' samples.

The chain links TRBV5-1 to TRBJ1-4, with D perhaps TRBD1 (5 bases). The germline V gene encodes CDR1 SGHRS and CDR2 YFSETQ. V was trimmed by 4 bases and J by 8 bases, leaving 15 bases between them. This CDR3 has 14 residues. The DNA of the CDR3 is TGCGCCAGCAGCCGGGGCCAGGGTAGCGAAAAACTGTTTTTT. Protein: CASSRGQGSEKLFF.

The gene calls are TRBV5-6 and TRBJ2-7; 7 bases line up with TRBD2. The CDR3 has 15 residues. After removal of 5 bases from V and 6 bases from J, the junction contained 14 bases not matched to a gene. Germline CDR1 and CDR2: SGHDT and YYEEEE. In nucleotides, the CDR3 is TGTGCCAGCAGTTCCACGGGGCGGGAGACAGCCGAGCAGTACTTC. This sequence encodes CASSSTGRETAEQYF.

V usage is TRBV19 and J usage is TRBJ2-2; 8 bases are shared with TRBD1. J was trimmed by 1 base and V by 4 bases; bases with no gene match: 5. Germline values: CDR1 LNHDA, CDR2 SQIVND (reference sequence). CDR3 length equals 16 residues. In DNA form, the CDR3 reads TGTGCCAGTAGTACGGCAACAGGGGGGAACACCGGGGAGCTGTTTTTT. This gives the protein CASSTATGGNTGELFF.

This rearrangement joins TRBV7-9 to TRBJ1-5; D perhaps matches TRBD1 (6 bases). The CDR3 is 12 amino acids. V was cut by 5 bases and J by 6 bases, with 8 bases left in between. Germline lookup yields CDR1 SEHNR and CDR2 FQNEAQ (reference sequence). This CDR3 is CASSPGVQPQHF. In DNA form, the CDR3 reads TGTGCCAGCAGCCCAGGGGTTCAGCCCCAGCATTTT.

The chain uses TRBV11-2 and TRBJ1-4, with D tentatively TRBD1 (5 bases). CDR3 length: 18 amino acids. Trimming took off 0 bases at V and 0 bases at J, with 14 bases between the two ends. Germline assignment: CDR1 SGHAT and CDR2 FQNNGV. The CDR3 DNA sequence: TGTGCCAGCAGCTTAGAACTGACAGCAGTCTCAACTAATGAAAAACTGTTTTTT. Residues: CASSLELTAVSTNEKLFF.

In this sample, this clone turned up once. The V gene is TRBV28, the J gene TRBJ2-3; tentatively, D is TRBD1 or TRBD2 (5 bases each). CDR3 length: 13 amino acids. Between the trimmed V and J ends, which lost 8 bases and 14 bases, there was a span of 23 bases. Looked up from germline, CDR1 is MDHEN and CDR2 is SYDVKM. CDR3 loop: CASVVSGREDRYF. The CDR3 DNA is TGTGCCAGCGTGGTTAGTGGACGGGAAGACAGGTATTTT.

This clone is a singleton in its sample. The rearrangement joins TRBV6-5 to TRBJ1-1; no clear D. The length of the CDR3 is 13 residues. Per germline, CDR1 MNHEY and CDR2 SVGAGI. V was cut by 2 bases and J by 0 bases, with 4 bases left in between. The CDR3 reads CASSYVVNTEAFF. As DNA, the CDR3 is TGTGCCAGCAGTTACGTCGTGAACACTGAAGCTTTCTTT.

The genes are TRBV7-9 and TRBJ2-1; D call uncertain. The CDR3 has 15 residues. Germline V gene sequence: CDR1 SEHNR, CDR2 FQNEAQ (reference sequence). Trimming left V 0 bases short and J 5 bases short, with 11 bases between. CDR3 nucleotides: TGTGCCAGCAGCTTAGCCCAGGCAGCTAACAATGAGCAGTTCTTC. Translation gives CASSLAQAANNEQFF.

The chain combines TRBV15 with TRBJ1-3; D is ambiguous. The CDR3 length is 14 residues. V was trimmed by 0 bases and J by 10 bases, leaving 13 bases between them. The germline V gene encodes CDR1 LNHNV and CDR2 YYDKDF (reference sequence). The CDR3 DNA follows: TGTGCCACCAGCAGAGATCAAGGCCAGTGGACCATATATTTT. Its protein is CATSRDQGQWTIYF.

V usage is TRBV19 and J usage is TRBJ2-1; 9 nucleotides line up with TRBD1. The CDR3 is made up of 16 amino acids. Germline V CDR1 and CDR2: LNHDA, SQIVND (reference sequence). J gave up 2 bases and V 5 bases, and 7 bases lay outside the gene matches. The CDR3 sequence is CASSATDRGAYNEQFF. The CDR3 nucleotides read TGTGCCAGTAGTGCCACCGACAGGGGGGCCTACAATGAGCAGTTCTTC.

This clone was detected a few times. This chain connects TRBV28 to TRBJ1-1; no definite D call. This CDR3 region has 16 residues. Germline V lookup: CDR1 MDHEN, CDR2 SYDVKM. Trimming pared 6 bases from V and 0 bases from J, leaving 17 bases between. CDR3 DNA sequence: TGTGCCAGCAGCCAAGGACGAATTTCCGTGAACACTGAAGCTTTCTTT. Translation: CASSQGRISVNTEAFF.

In this sample, this clone turned up a few times. The genes are TRBV5-1 and TRBJ1-1; D may be TRBD1 (6 bases). CDR1 is SGHRS and CDR2 is YFSETQ in the germline V gene. The CDR3 extends over 14 amino acids. Between the trimmed V and J ends, which lost 6 bases and 1 base, there was a span of 13 bases. The CDR3: CASKVGGWNTEAFF. The CDR3 region has the DNA TGCGCCAGCAAGGTAGGGGGATGGAACACTGAAGCTTTCTTT.

V and J are TRBV18 and TRBJ2-2; tentatively, D is TRBD2 (6 bases). V was cut by 3 bases and J by 6 bases, with 11 bases left in between. This CDR3 spans 14 amino acids. The germline CDR1 and CDR2 sequences are KGHSH and LQKENI. The CDR3 sequence: CASSPGLSPGELFF. In nucleotides, the CDR3 is TGTGCCAGCTCACCGGGACTCTCCCCCGGGGAGCTGTTTTTT.

The chain links TRBV19 to TRBJ2-3; perhaps TRBD1 as D (5 bases). This CDR3 has 13 residues. From germline, CDR1 is LNHDA and CDR2 SQIVND (reference sequence). The germline V and J ends were trimmed by 7 bases and 3 bases, with 11 bases remaining between them. In nucleotides, the CDR3 is TGTGCCAGTATCCGGGCAGGGACAGATACGCAGTATTTT. It is translated as CASIRAGTDTQYF.

There are a few counts of this clone. A much larger clone sits a single nucleotide away, making a read error possible. V usage is TRBV5-5 and J usage is TRBJ2-2; TRBD1 is a possible D gene (6 bases). CDR1 and CDR2 (germline): SGHKS, YYEKEE (reference sequence). This CDR3 comprises 15 residues. V was pared by 2 bases and J by 0 bases, with 8 bases between. CDR3 sequence reads: CASSFTGTNTGELFF. The CDR3, as DNA: TGTGCCAGCAGCTTTACAGGGACGAACACCGGGGAGCTGTTTTTT.

This clone was picked up many times. This sample includes further DNA sequences coding for the same CDR3. The V call is TRBV4-2, the J call TRBJ2-3; D remains ambiguous. The CDR3 loop spans 14 amino acids. Trimming left V 0 bases short and J 3 bases short, with 7 bases between. Germline V gene sequence: CDR1 LGHNA, CDR2 YNFKEQ. CDR3: CASSQEARTDTQYF. CDR3 sequence (DNA): TGTGCCAGCAGCCAAGAGGCCCGAACAGATACGCAGTATTTT.

The J gene is TRBJ2-5, the V gene TRBV29-1, with TRBD2 identical over 11 bases. The CDR3 contains 16 residues. From germline, CDR1 is SQVTM and CDR2 ANQGSEA. V shed 0 bases and J 7 bases; nucleotides not matched to a gene: 10. CDR3: CSVEDLASGGPGTQYF. DNA of the CDR3: TGCAGCGTTGAAGATCTAGCTAGCGGGGGGCCGGGGACCCAGTACTTC.

The rearrangement uses TRBV19 and TRBJ2-5; D unresolved. Germline CDR1 LNHDA, CDR2 SQIVND (reference sequence). The CDR3 consists of 14 residues. The V end lost 6 bases, the J end lost 0 bases, and 11 bases lay between the germline ends. The DNA for the CDR3 is TGTGCCAGTAGCAGGACGGCTGACCAAGAGACCCAGTACTTC. Its protein product is CASSRTADQETQYF.

This clone was found once. V is TRBV2 and J is TRBJ1-1, with D tentatively TRBD1 (6 bases). V lost 6 bases to trimming and J lost 1 base, with 9 bases between them. The germline V gene encodes CDR1 SNHLY and CDR2 FYNNEI. CDR3 length equals 13 residues. The CDR3 nucleotides read TGTGCCAGCAGGGTGGGACAGAACACTGAAGCTTTCTTT. Translation gives CASRVGQNTEAFF. Using reference TRBV2 and TRBJ1-1 for the parts outside the CDR3, the full variable domain is EPEVTQTPSHQVTQMGQEVILRCVPISNHLYFYWYRQILGQKVEFLVSFYNNEISEKSEIFDDQFSVERPDGSNFTLKIRSTKLEDSAMYFCASRVGQNTEAFFGQGTRLTVV.

About this clone: Other nucleotide sequences from this sample produce the same CDR3. The chain combines TRBV15 with TRBJ2-7, with TRBD1 identical over 8 bases. V was pared by 0 bases and J by 3 bases, with 1 base of the junction left unmatched. The CDR3 covers 14 residues. Germline V gene lookup returns CDR1 LNHNV and CDR2 YYDKDF (reference sequence). The CDR3: CATSREGQGYEQYF. In DNA, the CDR3 is TGTGCCACCAGCAGAGAAGGACAGGGCTACGAGCAGTACTTC.

This sequence joins TRBV5-4 and TRBJ2-7, with D maybe TRBD2 (6 bases). V was trimmed by 2 bases and J by 0 bases, leaving 12 bases between them. Germline V gene data show CDR1 as SGHNT and CDR2 as YYREEE (reference sequence). This CDR3 is 15 amino acids long. CDR3 amino acids: CASSFGRDLSYEQYF. In DNA, the CDR3 is TGTGCCAGCAGCTTTGGGCGGGATCTCTCCTACGAGCAGTACTTC.

The chain uses TRBV28 and TRBJ2-1, with 7 bases fitting TRBD1. After removal of 5 bases from V and 1 base from J, the junction contained 8 bases not matched to a gene. From germline, CDR1 is MDHEN and CDR2 SYDVKM. The CDR3 spans 16 residues. The CDR3 nucleotides read TGTGCCAGCAGTCCGCGCCACAGGGGATCCTACAATGAGCAGTTCTTC. Translation gives CASSPRHRGSYNEQFF.

The V gene is TRBV6-5, the J gene TRBJ2-7; 9 bases match TRBD1. Germline V gives CDR1 MNHEY, CDR2 SVGAGI. V lost 2 bases and J lost 6; bases outside the gene matches: 5. CDR3 length equals 14 residues. CDR3 DNA sequence: TGTGCCAGCAGTTACGGGGGACAGGGTCGCGAGCAGTACTTC. It translates to CASSYGGQGREQYF.

This clone was seen at least ten times. Other DNA sequences in the sample encode the same CDR3. V is TRBV2 and J is TRBJ2-1; D is ambiguous. This CDR3 has 15 amino acids. Trimming removed 3 bases at V and 2 bases at J, with 11 bases between. The germline CDR1 and CDR2 sequences are SNHLY and FYNNEI. Here the CDR3 reads CASSEGGWAYNEQFF. CDR3 coding DNA: TGTGCCAGCAGTGAGGGTGGCTGGGCCTACAATGAGCAGTTCTTC.

J is TRBJ2-1 and V is TRBV2; the match to TRBD2 covers 12 bases. Germline trimming cut 8 bases from V and 9 bases from J; bases unmatched to any gene: 8. CDR1 SNHLY and CDR2 FYNNEI come from the germline V gene. The CDR3 is made up of 14 amino acids. This chain's CDR3 is CASSRLAGVIEQFF. The CDR3 nucleotides are TGTGCCAGCTCCCGACTAGCGGGAGTTATTGAGCAGTTCTTC. Full variable domain (remainder filled in from reference TRBV2 and TRBJ2-1): EPEVTQTPSHQVTQMGQEVILRCVPISNHLYFYWYRQILGQKVEFLVSFYNNEISEKSEIFDDQFSVERPDGSNFTLKIRSTKLEDSAMYFCASSRLAGVIEQFFGPGTRLTVL.

The J gene is TRBJ2-3, the V gene TRBV7-2, with D hard to call. Trimming pared 1 base from V and 0 bases from J, leaving 5 bases between. The CDR3 length is 14 residues. Germline CDR1 and CDR2: SGHTA and FQGNSA. The CDR3 loop reads CASSLVVSTDTQYF. The CDR3 DNA is TGTGCCAGCAGCTTAGTTGTAAGCACAGATACGCAGTATTTT.

This clone appeared once. A single base separates this from a much larger clone, so it may be a read error. This rearrangement joins TRBV11-2 to TRBJ1-5; the D gene is possibly TRBD1 (5 bases). Germline CDR1 reads SGHAT; CDR2 reads FQNNGV. The V end was cut by 4 bases, the J end by 4 bases, with 8 bases between. The CDR3 length is 13 residues. This CDR3 is CASSSDRNQPQHF. In DNA, the CDR3 is TGTGCCAGCAGCTCAGACAGAAATCAGCCCCAGCATTTT.